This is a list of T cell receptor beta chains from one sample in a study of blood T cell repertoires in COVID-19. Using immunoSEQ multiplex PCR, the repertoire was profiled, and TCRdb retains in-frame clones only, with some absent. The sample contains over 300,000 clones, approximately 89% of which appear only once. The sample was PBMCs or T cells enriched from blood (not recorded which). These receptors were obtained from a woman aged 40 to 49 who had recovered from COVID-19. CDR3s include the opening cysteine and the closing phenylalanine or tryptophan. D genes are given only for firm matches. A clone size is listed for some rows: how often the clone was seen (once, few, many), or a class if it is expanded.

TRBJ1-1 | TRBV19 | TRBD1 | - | CASSYPGQGNTEAFF | TGTGCCAGTAGCTATCCCGGACAGGGGAACACTGAAGCTTTCTTT
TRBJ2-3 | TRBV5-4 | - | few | CASSLGPGDTQYF | TGTGCCAGCAGCTTGGGTCCAGGAGATACGCAGTATTTT
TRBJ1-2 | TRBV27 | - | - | CASSPQGYGYTF | TGTGCCAGCAGTCCACAGGGTTATGGCTACACCTTC
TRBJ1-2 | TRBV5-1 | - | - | CASSLTGPFYGYTF | TGCGCCAGCAGCTTGACAGGTCCTTTCTATGGCTACACCTTC
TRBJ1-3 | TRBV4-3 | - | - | CASSRTDNSGNTIYF | TGCGCCAGCAGCCGAACGGACAACTCTGGAAACACCATATATTTT
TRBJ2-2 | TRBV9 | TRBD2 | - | CASSVGLADTGELFF | TGTGCCAGCAGCGTAGGCCTAGCGGACACCGGGGAGCTGTTTTTT
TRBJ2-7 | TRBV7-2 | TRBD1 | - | CASSFQGVSSYEQYF | TGTGCCAGCAGCTTCCAGGGGGTGAGCTCCTACGAGCAGTACTTC
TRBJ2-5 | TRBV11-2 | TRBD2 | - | CASSSPVSGGLKETQYF | TGTGCCAGCAGCTCCCCGGTTAGCGGGGGGCTCAAAGAGACCCAGTACTTC
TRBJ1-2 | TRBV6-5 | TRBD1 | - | CASLGGRGYTF | TGTGCCAGCTTAGGGGGCCGGGGCTACACCTTC
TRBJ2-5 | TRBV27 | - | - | CASSLRGTHETQYF | TGTGCCAGCAGTTTGCGGGGCACCCACGAGACCCAGTACTTC
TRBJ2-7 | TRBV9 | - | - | CASSVEGALFHEQYF | TGTGCCAGCAGCGTGGAGGGGGCGCTTTTCCACGAGCAGTACTTC
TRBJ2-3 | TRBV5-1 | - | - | CASRREDGTDTQYF | TGCGCCAGCAGGAGGGAAGATGGTACAGATACGCAGTATTTT
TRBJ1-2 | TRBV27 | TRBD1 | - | CASSLSETGGYGYTF | TGTGCCAGCAGTTTATCCGAGACAGGGGGCTATGGCTACACCTTC
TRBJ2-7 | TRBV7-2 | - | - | CASSRGGPTYEQYF | TGTGCCAGCAGCAGGGGGGGGCCGACCTACGAGCAGTACTTC
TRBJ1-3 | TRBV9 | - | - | CASKKGDRDSGNTIYF | TGTGCCAGCAAGAAGGGGGACCGCGACTCTGGAAACACCATATATTTT
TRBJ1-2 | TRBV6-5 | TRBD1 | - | CASSLRDRVNGYTF | TGTGCCAGCAGTCTACGGGACAGGGTCAATGGCTACACCTTC
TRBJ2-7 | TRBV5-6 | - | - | CASSTGPGPEQYF | TGTGCCAGCAGCACAGGACCCGGGCCCGAGCAGTACTTC
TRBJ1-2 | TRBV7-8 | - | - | CASSSAPQGNYGYTF | TGTGCCAGCAGCTCGGCTCCGCAGGGGAACTATGGCTACACCTTC
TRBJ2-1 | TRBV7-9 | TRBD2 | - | CASSLMGRADEQFF | TGTGCCAGCAGTCTAATGGGGAGGGCCGATGAGCAGTTCTTC
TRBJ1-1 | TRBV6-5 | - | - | CASSYPSLGGTEAFF | TGTGCCAGCAGTTACCCATCGCTCGGCGGCACTGAAGCTTTCTTT
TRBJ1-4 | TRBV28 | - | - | CASSRGSATNEKLFF | TGTGCCAGCAGTCGGGGGTCGGCAACTAATGAAAAACTGTTTTTT
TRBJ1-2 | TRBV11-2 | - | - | CASHRGGGTGYTF | TGTGCCAGCCATAGGGGCGGGGGCACTGGCTACACCTTC
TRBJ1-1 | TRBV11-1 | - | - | CASSRQEGRGTEAFF | TGTGCCAGCAGCCGACAGGAGGGGAGGGGCACTGAAGCTTTCTTT
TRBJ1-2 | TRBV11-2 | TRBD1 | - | CASSQDRDYGYTF | TGTGCCAGCAGCCAGGACAGGGACTATGGCTACACCTTC
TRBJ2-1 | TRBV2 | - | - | CASSQGKVYSYNEQFF | TGTGCCAGCAGTCAGGGGAAGGTTTACTCCTACAATGAGCAGTTCTTC
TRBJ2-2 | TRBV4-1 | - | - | CASRRLGGTGELFF | TGCGCCAGCAGACGTTTAGGAGGGACCGGGGAGCTGTTTTTT
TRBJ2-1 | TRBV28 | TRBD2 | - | CASRPGGGNNEQFF | TGTGCCAGCCGTCCGGGGGGGGGCAACAATGAGCAGTTCTTC
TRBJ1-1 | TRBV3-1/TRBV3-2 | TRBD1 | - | CASSQNDRDSEAFF | TGTGCCAGCAGCCAGAACGACAGGGACTCTGAAGCTTTCTTT
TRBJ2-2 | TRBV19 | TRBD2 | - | CASSWEGQTGELFF | TGTGCCAGTAGTTGGGAGGGCCAAACCGGGGAGCTGTTTTTT
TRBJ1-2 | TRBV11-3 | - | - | CASSLEGGTGTGGGYTF | TGTGCCAGCAGCTTAGAGGGGGGAACCGGGACGGGCGGTGGCTACACCTTC
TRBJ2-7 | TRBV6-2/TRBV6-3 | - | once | CASSSRSGRGQASYEQYF | TGTGCCAGCAGTTCCCGTTCGGGGAGGGGACAGGCCTCCTACGAGCAGTACTTC
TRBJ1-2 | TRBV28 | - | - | CASRVDIGVYGYTF | TGTGCCAGCAGAGTGGACATCGGAGTCTATGGCTACACCTTC
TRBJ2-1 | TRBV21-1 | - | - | CATPEATLAGWDNEQFF | TGTGCCACCCCAGAAGCAACACTAGCGGGATGGGACAATGAGCAGTTCTTC
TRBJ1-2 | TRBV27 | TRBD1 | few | CASSTGTGSQWVGYTF | TGTGCCAGCAGCACCGGGACAGGGTCCCAGTGGGTAGGCTACACCTTC
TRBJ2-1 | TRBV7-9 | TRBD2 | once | CASSSLAGGYNEQFF | TGTGCCAGCAGCTCACTAGCGGGAGGTTACAATGAGCAGTTCTTC
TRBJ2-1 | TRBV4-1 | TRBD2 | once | CASSQDLAGGQDEQFF | TGCGCCAGCAGCCAAGATTTAGCGGGAGGTCAGGATGAGCAGTTCTTC
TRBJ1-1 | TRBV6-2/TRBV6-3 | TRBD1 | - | CASSFLQGNGRSGKAFF | TGTGCCAGCAGTTTCTTACAGGGGAACGGTCGGTCGGGTAAAGCTTTCTTT
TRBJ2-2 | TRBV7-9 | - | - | CASSLFHGTPNTGELFF | TGTGCCAGCAGCTTATTCCATGGGACACCGAACACCGGGGAGCTGTTTTTT
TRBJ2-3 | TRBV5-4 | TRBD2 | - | CASSLAGGPGDTQYF | TGTGCCAGCAGCTTGGCGGGGGGGCCCGGAGATACGCAGTATTTT
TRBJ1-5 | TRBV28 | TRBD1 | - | CASSLSGQGANQPQHF | TGTGCCAGCAGTTTATCAGGACAGGGGGCGAATCAGCCCCAGCATTTT
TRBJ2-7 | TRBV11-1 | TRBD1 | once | CASKGTGSYEQYF | TGTGCCAGCAAGGGGACAGGGTCTTACGAGCAGTACTTC
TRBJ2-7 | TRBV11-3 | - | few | CASSLDRYEQYF | TGTGCCAGCAGCTTAGACCGGTACGAGCAGTACTTC
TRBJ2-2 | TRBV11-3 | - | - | CASITSLGGELFF | TGTGCCAGCATTACTAGCCTGGGCGGGGAGCTGTTTTTT
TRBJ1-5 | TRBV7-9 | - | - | CASSLGSGINQPQHF | TGTGCCAGCAGCTTAGGGTCAGGGATCAATCAGCCCCAGCATTTT
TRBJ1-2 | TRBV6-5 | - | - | CASKGADYGYTF | TGTGCCAGCAAAGGGGCCGACTATGGCTACACCTTC
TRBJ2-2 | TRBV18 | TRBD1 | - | CASSRDSSTGELFF | TGTGCCAGCTCCCGGGACAGCAGCACCGGGGAGCTGTTTTTT
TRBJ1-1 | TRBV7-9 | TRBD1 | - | CASSVGTTGAEAFF | TGTGCCAGCAGCGTCGGAACGACAGGGGCTGAAGCTTTCTTT
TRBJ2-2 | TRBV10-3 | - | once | CAISAANTGELFF | TGTGCCATCAGTGCCGCGAACACCGGGGAGCTGTTTTTT
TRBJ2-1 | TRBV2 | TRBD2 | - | CASSDRLAGGSEQFF | TGTGCCAGCAGCGATCGACTAGCGGGAGGGAGTGAGCAGTTCTTC
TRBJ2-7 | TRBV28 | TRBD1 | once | CASSLAPPGQGAYEQYF | TGTGCCAGCAGTTTAGCCCCCCCGGGACAGGGGGCCTACGAGCAGTACTTC
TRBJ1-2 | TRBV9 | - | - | CASSGRLPRLAGNYGYTF | TGTGCCAGCAGCGGGCGTTTGCCCCGCCTGGCAGGTAACTATGGCTACACCTTC
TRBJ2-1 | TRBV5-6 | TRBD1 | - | CASSLTGGTDEQFF | TGTGCCAGCAGCTTGACAGGGGGCACCGATGAGCAGTTCTTC
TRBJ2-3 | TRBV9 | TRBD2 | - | CASSAPLAGGSTDTQYF | TGTGCCAGCAGCGCTCCCTTAGCGGGAGGGAGCACAGATACGCAGTATTTT
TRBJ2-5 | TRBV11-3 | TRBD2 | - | CASSRDYVTETQYF | TGTGCCAGCAGCCGGGACTATGTTACGGAGACCCAGTACTTC
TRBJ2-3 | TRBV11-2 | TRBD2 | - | CASSPGLPETDTQYF | TGTGCCAGCAGCCCGGGACTACCTGAAACAGATACGCAGTATTTT
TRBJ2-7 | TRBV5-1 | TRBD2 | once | CASSSGLAGATSSYEQYF | TGCGCCAGCAGCTCCGGACTAGCGGGAGCAACAAGCTCCTACGAGCAGTACTTC
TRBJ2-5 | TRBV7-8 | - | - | CASSPPVETQYF | TGTGCCAGCAGCCCCCCTGTAGAGACCCAGTACTTC
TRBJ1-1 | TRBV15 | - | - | CATSRVYRVEAFF | TGTGCCACCAGCAGAGTTTACAGGGTTGAAGCTTTCTTT
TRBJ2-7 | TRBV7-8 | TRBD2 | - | CASSPPGASGLYEQYF | TGTGCCAGCAGTCCCCCCGGCGCTAGCGGGCTCTACGAGCAGTACTTC
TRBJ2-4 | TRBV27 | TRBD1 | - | CASSAYRGLQYF | TGTGCCAGCAGTGCCTACAGGGGTCTCCAGTACTTC